These T cell receptor beta chains were read from a single sample in a study of shared clonotypes between healthy human individuals. Sequenced by immunoSEQ multiplex PCR; TCRdb stores in-frame clones only, minus some. Among about 2.4 million clones listed, 85% to 95% were seen once. The material sequenced was naive CD4+ T cells sorted from blood. The receptor set was obtained from a man aged 18 to 30 in good health. CDR3s include the opening cysteine and the closing phenylalanine or tryptophan. Each record gives: clone size, D gene, V gene, J gene, CDR3 protein, CDR3 DNA. The D gene is left open where the match is weak. Clone size appears in some rows only: once, few, many, or a class for an expanded clone.

size: .
D: TRBD2
V: TRBV5-1
J: TRBJ2-1
CDR3: CASSLTKTSGENNEQFF
DNA: TGCGCCAGCAGCCTGACCAAGACTAGCGGGGAAAACAATGAGCAGTTCTTC

size: .
D: TRBD1
V: TRBV30
J: TRBJ2-1
CDR3: CAWSVWDRGREQFF
DNA: TGTGCCTGGAGTGTTTGGGACAGGGGGCGTGAGCAGTTCTTC

size: .
D: .
V: TRBV29-1
J: TRBJ2-3
CDR3: CSVEKGGYSSTPSTDTQYF
DNA: TGCAGCGTTGAAAAGGGAGGATACAGCTCAACCCCTAGCACAGATACGCAGTATTTT

size: .
D: .
V: TRBV28
J: TRBJ1-5
CDR3: CASGPISNQPQHF
DNA: TGTGCCAGCGGCCCGATTAGCAATCAGCCCCAGCATTTT

size: few
D: TRBD1
V: TRBV5-1
J: TRBJ2-2
CDR3: CASSWGTGVTTGELFF
DNA: TGCGCCAGCAGCTGGGGAACAGGGGTAACCACCGGGGAGCTGTTTTTT

size: .
D: .
V: TRBV2
J: TRBJ2-2
CDR3: CASSGGSVFTGELFF
DNA: TGTGCCAGCAGTGGAGGGTCGGTATTCACCGGGGAGCTGTTTTTT

size: .
D: .
V: TRBV18
J: TRBJ1-6
CDR3: CASSPGRSSFSPLHF
DNA: TGTGCCAGCTCACCGGGACGTTCCTCTTTTTCACCCCTCCACTTT

size: .
D: .
V: TRBV10-3
J: TRBJ1-5
CDR3: CAISESPGNQPQHF
DNA: TGTGCCATCAGTGAGTCGCCAGGGAATCAGCCCCAGCATTTT

size: .
D: TRBD1
V: TRBV19
J: TRBJ1-2
CDR3: CASSKAGTGTYGYTF
DNA: TGTGCCAGTAGTAAAGCCGGGACAGGGACCTATGGCTACACCTTC

size: .
D: TRBD1
V: TRBV6-5
J: TRBJ2-7
CDR3: CASSPRQGPYEQYF
DNA: TGTGCCAGCAGTCCCCGACAGGGACCCTACGAGCAGTACTTC

size: .
D: .
V: TRBV11-2
J: TRBJ2-1
CDR3: CASSLGGMSYNEQFF
DNA: TGTGCCAGCAGCTTAGGAGGGATGTCCTACAATGAGCAGTTCTTC

size: .
D: TRBD2
V: TRBV6-5
J: TRBJ2-1
CDR3: CASSRGGVYNEQFF
DNA: TGTGCCAGCAGTCGCGGGGGGGTTTACAATGAGCAGTTCTTC

size: .
D: .
V: TRBV30
J: TRBJ1-2
CDR3: CAWSSQEGPHGGYTF
DNA: TGTGCCTGGAGCAGCCAGGAGGGACCGCATGGGGGCTACACCTTC

size: .
D: .
V: TRBV18
J: TRBJ2-5
CDR3: CASSPTAGETQYF
DNA: TGTGCCAGCTCACCTACTGCAGGGGAGACCCAGTACTTC

size: .
D: TRBD1
V: TRBV7-9
J: TRBJ1-1
CDR3: CASSPSRTGGRGTEAFF
DNA: TGTGCCAGCAGCCCGTCGAGGACAGGGGGCCGGGGCACTGAAGCTTTCTTT

size: .
D: TRBD1
V: TRBV28
J: TRBJ1-2
CDR3: CASSPGQGYYGYTF
DNA: TGTGCCAGCAGTCCGGGACAGGGTTACTATGGCTACACCTTC

size: .
D: .
V: TRBV30
J: TRBJ2-1
CDR3: CAWSGGTFYEQFF
DNA: TGTGCCTGGAGTGGGGGTACTTTTTATGAGCAGTTCTTC

size: .
D: .
V: TRBV2
J: TRBJ2-7
CDR3: CASSGDLPLEQYF
DNA: TGTGCCAGCAGTGGGGACTTGCCGCTCGAGCAGTACTTC

size: .
D: TRBD1
V: TRBV7-2
J: TRBJ2-1
CDR3: CASSAGTGSYNEQFF
DNA: TGTGCCAGCAGCGCTGGGACAGGGTCCTACAATGAGCAGTTCTTC

size: .
D: .
V: TRBV5-4
J: TRBJ1-6
CDR3: CASSPGGVTNSPLHF
DNA: TGTGCCAGCAGCCCTGGCGGGGTGACTAATTCACCCCTCCACTTT

size: .
D: .
V: TRBV11-3
J: TRBJ1-4
CDR3: CASSRGANEKLFF
DNA: TGTGCCAGCAGTCGGGGGGCTAATGAAAAACTGTTTTTT

size: .
D: .
V: TRBV2
J: TRBJ1-4
CDR3: CASRRESYNEKLFF
DNA: TGTGCCAGCAGGAGGGAGTCCTACAATGAAAAACTGTTTTTT

size: .
D: .
V: TRBV21-1
J: TRBJ2-7
CDR3: CASSNIPDRSGEQYF
DNA: TGTGCCAGCAGCAATATCCCTGACAGGAGCGGGGAGCAGTACTTC

size: .
D: TRBD1
V: TRBV2
J: TRBJ2-1
CDR3: CASSEGTGAYNEQFF
DNA: TGTGCCAGCAGTGAAGGGACAGGGGCTTACAATGAGCAGTTCTTC

size: .
D: .
V: TRBV27
J: TRBJ2-7
CDR3: CASSPEGGYSYEQYF
DNA: TGTGCCAGCAGTCCGGAAGGGGGTTACTCCTACGAGCAGTACTTC

size: .
D: TRBD1
V: TRBV19
J: TRBJ2-7
CDR3: CASRGTGFVHEQYF
DNA: TGTGCCAGTAGGGGGACAGGTTTCGTCCACGAGCAGTACTTC

size: .
D: TRBD2
V: TRBV4-1
J: TRBJ2-5
CDR3: CASSPLRGQETQYF
DNA: TGCGCCAGCAGCCCGCTGCGGGGGCAAGAGACCCAGTACTTC

size: once
D: TRBD1
V: TRBV6-5
J: TRBJ1-1
CDR3: CASSQQGARTEAFF
DNA: TGTGCCAGCAGCCAACAGGGGGCAAGGACTGAAGCTTTCTTT

size: once
D: TRBD1
V: TRBV6-6
J: TRBJ1-4
CDR3: CASSETGTNEKLFF
DNA: TGTGCCAGCAGTGAGACAGGGACTAATGAAAAACTGTTTTTT

size: .
D: TRBD1
V: TRBV2
J: TRBJ1-1
CDR3: CASSPGQGAFEAFF
DNA: TGTGCCAGCAGTCCCGGACAGGGGGCGTTTGAAGCTTTCTTT

size: .
D: TRBD2
V: TRBV6-1
J: TRBJ2-3
CDR3: CASNPGLVSDTQYF
DNA: TGTGCCAGCAATCCGGGACTAGTGTCAGATACGCAGTATTTT

size: .
D: TRBD2
V: TRBV19
J: TRBJ2-7
CDR3: CASSSTSVGAYEQYF
DNA: TGTGCCAGTAGTTCGACTAGCGTGGGCGCCTACGAGCAGTACTTC

size: .
D: .
V: TRBV19
J: TRBJ2-7
CDR3: CASNTNEGLRYEQYF
DNA: TGTGCCAGTAACACTAACGAGGGACTCCGGTACGAGCAGTACTTC

size: .
D: .
V: TRBV2
J: TRBJ2-1
CDR3: CASSAKGLSSYNEQFF
DNA: TGTGCCAGCAGTGCCAAGGGCCTCAGCTCCTACAATGAGCAGTTCTTC

size: .
D: .
V: TRBV5-6
J: TRBJ2-7
CDR3: CASSSRRPSSYEQYF
DNA: TGTGCCAGCAGCTCGAGGCGCCCGAGCTCCTACGAGCAGTACTTC

size: .
D: .
V: TRBV6-6
J: TRBJ2-2
CDR3: CASSYWGSGTGELFF
DNA: TGTGCCAGCAGTTACTGGGGTAGCGGCACCGGGGAGCTGTTTTTT

size: .
D: .
V: TRBV7-2
J: TRBJ1-5
CDR3: CASSEEGGNQPQHF
DNA: TGTGCCAGCAGCGAGGAGGGAGGCAATCAGCCCCAGCATTTT

size: .
D: .
V: TRBV11-2
J: TRBJ2-1
CDR3: CATRQSGDNEQFF
DNA: TGTGCCACCAGACAATCCGGGGACAATGAGCAGTTCTTC

size: .
D: .
V: TRBV4-3
J: TRBJ2-7
CDR3: CASSQVGPSSYEQYF
DNA: TGCGCCAGCAGCCAAGTGGGACCTTCCTCCTACGAGCAGTACTTC

size: .
D: .
V: TRBV30
J: TRBJ2-2
CDR3: CAWTVWGFINTGELFF
DNA: TGTGCCTGGACCGTTTGGGGGTTTATTAACACCGGGGAGCTGTTTTTT

size: .
D: .
V: TRBV12-5
J: TRBJ2-3
CDR3: CASGPSSDTQYF
DNA: TGTGCTAGTGGACCTTCGTCAGATACGCAGTATTTT

size: .
D: .
V: TRBV7-6
J: TRBJ1-1
CDR3: CASSVQGNTEAFF
DNA: TGTGCCAGCAGCGTACAGGGAAACACTGAAGCTTTCTTT

size: .
D: .
V: TRBV9
J: TRBJ2-1
CDR3: CASSVSRGKNEQFF
DNA: TGTGCCAGCAGCGTATCCCGGGGTAAGAATGAGCAGTTCTTC

size: .
D: TRBD1
V: TRBV19
J: TRBJ2-5
CDR3: CASSIGQGAETQYF
DNA: TGTGCCAGTAGTATCGGACAGGGGGCAGAGACCCAGTACTTC

size: .
D: .
V: TRBV5-1
J: TRBJ2-6
CDR3: CASSLIRAGANVLTF
DNA: TGCGCCAGCAGCTTGATCAGGGCTGGGGCCAACGTCCTGACTTTC

size: .
D: .
V: TRBV5-1
J: TRBJ1-4
CDR3: CASSLGPTNEKLFF
DNA: TGCGCCAGCAGCTTGGGCCCAACTAATGAAAAACTGTTTTTT